This T cell receptor (beta chain) was identified in a study of vaccination effects on CD4 cells after COVID-19. Profiling relied on immunoSEQ multiplex PCR, and the TCRdb table lists in-frame clones only, not all of them. Among more than 30,000 clones listed, 82% were seen once. This CDR3 contains 14 residues. Germline values: CDR1 SGHTA, CDR2 FQGNSA. J lost 4 bases, V lost 3 bases, and 2 bases had no gene match. On this clone: Its antigen is undetermined.

A roughly 10-day culture period preceded the isolation of CD4+ T cells. The chain uses TRBV7-2 and TRBJ1-4, with 7 bases aligning to TRBD1. Sequenced here: CD4+ T cells from PBMCs cultured without peptide, sampled before COVID-19 vaccination. The receptor was isolated from a human donor who received a COVID-19 vaccine. CDR3 sequence: CASSLGQLNEKLFF. The CDR3 bases are TGTGCCAGCAGCTTGGGACAGCTTAATGAAAAACTGTTTTTT.